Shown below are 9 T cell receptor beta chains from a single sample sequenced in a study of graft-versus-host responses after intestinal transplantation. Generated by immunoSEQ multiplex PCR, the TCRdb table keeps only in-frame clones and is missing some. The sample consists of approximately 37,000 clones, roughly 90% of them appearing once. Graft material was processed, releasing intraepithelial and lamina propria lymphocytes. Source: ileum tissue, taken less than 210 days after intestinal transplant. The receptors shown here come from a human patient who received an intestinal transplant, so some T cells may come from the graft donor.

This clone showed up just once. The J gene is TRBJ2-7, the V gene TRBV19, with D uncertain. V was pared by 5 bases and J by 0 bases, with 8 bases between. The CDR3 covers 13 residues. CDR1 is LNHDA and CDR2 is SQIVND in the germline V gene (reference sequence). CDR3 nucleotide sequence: TGTGCCAGTAGTCCGGCAGACTCCTACGAGCAGTACTTC. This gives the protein CASSPADSYEQYF.

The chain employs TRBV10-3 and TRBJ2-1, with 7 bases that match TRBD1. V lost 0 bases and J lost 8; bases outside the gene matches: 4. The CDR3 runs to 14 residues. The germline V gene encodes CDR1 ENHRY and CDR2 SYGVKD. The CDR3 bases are TGTGCCATCAGTGAGTCAGGGGGCATCTATGAGCAGTTCTTC. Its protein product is CAISESGGIYEQFF.

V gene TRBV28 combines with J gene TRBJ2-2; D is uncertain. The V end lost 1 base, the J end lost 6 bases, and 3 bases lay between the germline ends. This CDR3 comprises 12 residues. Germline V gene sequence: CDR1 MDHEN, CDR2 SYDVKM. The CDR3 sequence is CASSLYPGELFF. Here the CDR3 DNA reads TGTGCCAGCAGTTTATACCCCGGGGAGCTGTTTTTT.

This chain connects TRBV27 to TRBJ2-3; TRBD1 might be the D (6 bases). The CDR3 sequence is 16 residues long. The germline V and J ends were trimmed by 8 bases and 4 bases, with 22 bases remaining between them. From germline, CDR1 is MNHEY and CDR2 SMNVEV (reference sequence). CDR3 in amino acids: CASADRTTRGPDTQYF. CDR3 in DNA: TGTGCCAGCGCAGACAGGACGACCAGGGGCCCAGATACGCAGTATTTT.

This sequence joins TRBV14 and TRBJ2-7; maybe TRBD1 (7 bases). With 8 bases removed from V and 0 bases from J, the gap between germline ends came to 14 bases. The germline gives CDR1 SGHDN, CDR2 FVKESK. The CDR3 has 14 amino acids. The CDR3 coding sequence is TGTGCCAGCGCGGGACAGTGGGACTCCTACGAGCAGTACTTC. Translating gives CASAGQWDSYEQYF.

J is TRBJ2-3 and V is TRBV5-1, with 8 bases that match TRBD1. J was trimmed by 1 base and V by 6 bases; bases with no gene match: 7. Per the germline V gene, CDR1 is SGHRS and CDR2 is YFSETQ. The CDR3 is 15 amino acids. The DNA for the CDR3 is TGCGCCAGCAACCTAATGACAGGGGGCACAGATACGCAGTATTTT. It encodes CASNLMTGGTDTQYF.

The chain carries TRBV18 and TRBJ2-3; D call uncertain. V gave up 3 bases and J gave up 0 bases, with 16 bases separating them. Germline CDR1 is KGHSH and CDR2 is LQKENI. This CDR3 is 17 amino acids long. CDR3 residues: CASSPSVGISSTDTQYF. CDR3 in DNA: TGTGCCAGCTCACCTTCGGTGGGCATCTCTAGCACAGATACGCAGTATTTT.

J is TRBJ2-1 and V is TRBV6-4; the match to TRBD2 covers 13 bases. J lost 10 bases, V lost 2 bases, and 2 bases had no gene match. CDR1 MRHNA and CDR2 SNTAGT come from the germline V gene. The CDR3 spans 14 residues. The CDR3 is CASSDGGLAGEQFF. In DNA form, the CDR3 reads TGTGCCAGCAGTGACGGGGGACTAGCGGGGGAGCAGTTCTTC.

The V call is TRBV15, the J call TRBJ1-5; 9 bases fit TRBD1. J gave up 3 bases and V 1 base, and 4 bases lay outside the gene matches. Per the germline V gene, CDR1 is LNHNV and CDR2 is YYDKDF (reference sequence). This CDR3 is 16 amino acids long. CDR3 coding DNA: TGTGCCACCAGCAGAGGAGGACAGGGGTACAATCAGCCCCAGCATTTT. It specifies CATSRGGQGYNQPQHF.